This T cell receptor beta chain was profiled in a study of neurological immune-mediated disorders. General study results and limits: In multiple sclerosis patients, the repertoire cluster was unrelated to clinical or MRI findings. None of the CDR3 amino acid sequences found in expanded clones was shared across subjects. This suggests that the TCR-beta repertoires were private in all groups.

This clonotype was seen at least ten times. As yet, its antigen is unknown. Trimming shortened V by 4 bases and J by 7 bases, and 12 bases separated the two germline ends. Germline CDR1 is SGHRS and CDR2 is YFSETQ. The CDR3 runs 13 residues. Each CDR3 protein gets one entry after TCRdb re-called the 5' RACE reads with MiXCR. This table holds roughly 67,000 distinct CDR3 sequences, about 4% found once. The study built unsorted libraries from 2 million PBMCs kept at -80 C. The source is a man aged 50-59 years with multiple sclerosis. Sequences were obtained from PBMCs. This chain links TRBV5-1 with TRBJ1-3; tentatively, D is TRBD1 (5 bases). The CDR3 coding sequence is TGCGCCAGCAGCCTTGGGGCGGATAACACCATATATTTT. Translating gives CASSLGADNTIYF. Looking up the rest from reference TRBV5-1 and TRBJ1-3 gives the full variable domain: KAGVTQTPRYLIKTRGQQVTLSCSPISGHRSVSWYQQTPGQGLQFLFEYFSETQRNKGNFPGRFSGRQFSNSRSEMNVSTLELGDSALYLCASSLGADNTIYFGEGSWLTVV.